This T cell receptor beta chain is drawn from a study of graft-versus-host responses after intestinal transplantation. As regards this clone: Its target is not known.

The CDR3 runs 16 residues. The ends were cut back, 6 bases at V and 2 bases at J, with 18 bases in the middle. The germline V gene encodes CDR1 SGHRS and CDR2 YFSETQ. Sequenced by immunoSEQ multiplex PCR; TCRdb stores in-frame clones only, minus some. Of 85,000 to 90,000 clones in the sample, around 90% were seen once. Whole-study findings and limits: GvH clone levels peaked in circulation, and this peak was associated with early post-transplant HvG declines.

The TCR originated in a human donor who received an intestinal transplant. Sample: unstimulated CD4+ T cells sorted from spleen or lymph node cells, taken before intestinal transplant. The rearrangement joins TRBV5-1 to TRBJ1-5; D is undetermined. DNA for the CDR3: TGCGCCAGCATCCCAGAGCGAGTCATGGGCAATCAGCCCCAGCATTTT. The encoded protein is CASIPERVMGNQPQHF.